The TCR beta chain described here comes from a study of blood T cells in healthy people across ages. About the study: Template switching picked up about one barcoded beta molecule for each two T cells. Study-wide results and caveats: A roughly linear age-dependent decrease characterized TCR beta diversity per million T cells.

This clonotype showed up just once. Its antigen is currently unknown. Together with a sample-barcoded 5' primer, a J-beta primer mix was included in a second PCR lasting roughly 6 to 12 cycles. Sequencing yielded, for each sample, at least 2.5 million paired-end reads carrying CDR3. TCRdb recomputed calls from the 5' RACE reads with MiXCR, one row per CDR3 protein. The data hold roughly 2 million distinct CDR3 sequences, with 49% observed a single time. The source of this sequence is a woman in her thirties or forties in good health. Input material: blood.

CDR3 sequence (DNA): TGTGCCACCAGCACCCCATTTCTAGCGGGGGGACTTGATGAGCAGTTCTTC. Protein: CATSTPFLAGGLDEQFF. The gene calls are TRBV15 and TRBJ2-1; 11 bases fit TRBD2. The germline gives CDR1 LNHNV, CDR2 YYDKDF (reference sequence). The V gene end was trimmed by 4 bases and the J gene end by 8 bases; junction bases not matched to a gene: 13. The CDR3 loop spans 17 amino acids. The variable domain in full, completed from reference TRBV15 and TRBJ2-1, reads DAMVIQNPRYQVTQFGKPVTLSCSQTLNHNVMYWYQQKSSQAPKLLFHYYDKDFNNEADTPDNFQSRRPNTSFCFLDIRSPGLGDTAMYLCATSTPFLAGGLDEQFFGPGTRLTVL.